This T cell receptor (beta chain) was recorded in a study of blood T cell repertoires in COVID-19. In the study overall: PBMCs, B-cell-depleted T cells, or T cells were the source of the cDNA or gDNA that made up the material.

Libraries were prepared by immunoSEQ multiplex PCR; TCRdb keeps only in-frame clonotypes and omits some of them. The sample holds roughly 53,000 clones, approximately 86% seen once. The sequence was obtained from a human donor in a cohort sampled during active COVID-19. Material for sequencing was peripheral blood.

This chain's CDR3 is CASRCPGHRTDTQYF. In nucleotides, the CDR3 is TGTGCCAGCAGATGCCCAGGGCACCGCACAGATACGCAGTATTTT. The chain recombines TRBV9 with TRBJ2-3; tentatively, D is TRBD1 (5 bases). Germline assignment: CDR1 SGDLS and CDR2 YYNGEE. Trimming pared 5 bases from V and 1 base from J, leaving 14 bases between. This CDR3 comprises 15 residues.